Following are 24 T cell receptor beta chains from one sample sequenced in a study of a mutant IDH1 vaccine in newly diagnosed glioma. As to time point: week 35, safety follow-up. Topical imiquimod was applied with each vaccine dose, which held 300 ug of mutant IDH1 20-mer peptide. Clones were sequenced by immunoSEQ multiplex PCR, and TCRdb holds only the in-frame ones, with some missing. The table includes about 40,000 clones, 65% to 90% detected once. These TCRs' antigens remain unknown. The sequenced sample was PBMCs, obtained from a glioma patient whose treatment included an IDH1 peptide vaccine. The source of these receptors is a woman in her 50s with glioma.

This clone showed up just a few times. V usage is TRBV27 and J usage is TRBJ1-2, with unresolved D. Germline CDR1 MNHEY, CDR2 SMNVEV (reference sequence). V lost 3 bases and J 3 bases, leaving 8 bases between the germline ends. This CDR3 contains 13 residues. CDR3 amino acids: CASSFGRDYGYTF. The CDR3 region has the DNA TGTGCCAGCAGTTTTGGACGCGACTATGGCTACACCTTC.

DNA of the CDR3: TGTGCCAGCAGTCTAAGGGGGGGGGTGTACTACGAGCAGTACTTC. The encoded protein is CASSLRGGVYYEQYF. The rearrangement uses TRBV27 and TRBJ2-7; D is possibly TRBD2 (7 bases). The CDR3 is 15 amino acids. Trimming stripped 5 bases from V and 3 bases from J, with 17 bases between. The germline gives CDR1 MNHEY, CDR2 SMNVEV (reference sequence).

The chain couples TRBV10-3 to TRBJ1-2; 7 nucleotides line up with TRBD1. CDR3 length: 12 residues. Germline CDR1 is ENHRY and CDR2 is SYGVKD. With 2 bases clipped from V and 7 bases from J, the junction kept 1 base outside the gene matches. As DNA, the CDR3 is TGTGCCATCAGTGAGACAGGGGTTGGCTACACCTTC. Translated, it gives CAISETGVGYTF.

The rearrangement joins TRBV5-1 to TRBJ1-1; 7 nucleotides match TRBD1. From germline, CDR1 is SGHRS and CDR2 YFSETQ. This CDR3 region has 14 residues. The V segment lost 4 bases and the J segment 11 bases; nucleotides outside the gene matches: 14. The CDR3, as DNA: TGCGCCAGCAGCCCTGGACAGGCCTCGGAGTGGGCTTTCTTT. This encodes CASSPGQASEWAFF.

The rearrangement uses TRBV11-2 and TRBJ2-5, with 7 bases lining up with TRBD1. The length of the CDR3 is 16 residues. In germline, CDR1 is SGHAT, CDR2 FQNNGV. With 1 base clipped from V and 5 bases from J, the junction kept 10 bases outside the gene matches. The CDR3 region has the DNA TGTGCCAGCAGCTTAGGCGCAGGGGGAATGTGGGAGACCCAGTACTTC. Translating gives CASSLGAGGMWETQYF.

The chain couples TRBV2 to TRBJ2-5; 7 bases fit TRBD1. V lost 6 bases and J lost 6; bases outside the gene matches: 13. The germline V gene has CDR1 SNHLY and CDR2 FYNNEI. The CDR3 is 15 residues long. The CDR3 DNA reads TGTGCCAGCAGGGAACAGAGGACAGGTGGAAAGACCCAGTACTTC. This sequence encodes CASREQRTGGKTQYF.

The CDR3 DNA reads TGTGCCAGCAGACTGGACAGCTCCTATAATTCACCCCTCCACTTT. It codes for CASRLDSSYNSPLHF. This chain joins TRBV5-5 and TRBJ1-6; tentative D call: TRBD1 (6 bases). With 5 bases removed from V and 0 bases from J, the gap between germline ends came to 9 bases. Germline V gives CDR1 SGHKS, CDR2 YYEKEE (reference sequence). There are 15 residues in the CDR3. The full variable domain, in which reference TRBV5-5 and TRBJ1-6 provide the parts outside the CDR3, is DAGVTQSPTHLIKTRGQQVTLRCSPISGHKSVSWYQQVLGQGPQFIFQYYEKEERGRGNFPDRFSARQFPNYSSELNVNALLLGDSALYLCASRLDSSYNSPLHFGNGTRLTVT.

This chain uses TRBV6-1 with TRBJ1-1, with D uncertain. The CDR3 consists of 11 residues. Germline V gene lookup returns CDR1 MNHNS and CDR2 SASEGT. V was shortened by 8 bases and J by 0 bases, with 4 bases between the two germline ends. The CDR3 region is CASLLNTEAFF. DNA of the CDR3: TGTGCCAGCCTGTTGAACACTGAAGCTTTCTTT.

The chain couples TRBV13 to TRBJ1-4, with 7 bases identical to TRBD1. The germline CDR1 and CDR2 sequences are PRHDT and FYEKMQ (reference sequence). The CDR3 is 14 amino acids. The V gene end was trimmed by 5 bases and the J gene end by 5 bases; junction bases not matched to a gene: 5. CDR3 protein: CASSTAGGNEKLFF. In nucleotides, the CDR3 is TGTGCCAGCAGCACGGCAGGGGGGAATGAAAAACTGTTTTTT.

In DNA, the CDR3 is TGTGCCAGCAGTTTAGTGGAAAGTGGGGCACCCCTCCACTTT. Translating it yields CASSLVESGAPLHF. The chain carries TRBV28 and TRBJ1-6, with no clear D. V lost 2 bases and J lost 11, with 13 bases in between. CDR3 length: 14 residues. Germline V gene sequence: CDR1 MDHEN, CDR2 SYDVKM.

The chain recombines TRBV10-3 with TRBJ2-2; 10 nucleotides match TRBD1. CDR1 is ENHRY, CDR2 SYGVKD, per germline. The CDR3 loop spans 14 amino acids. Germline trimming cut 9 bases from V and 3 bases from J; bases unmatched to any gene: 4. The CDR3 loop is CAITGTGDTGELFF. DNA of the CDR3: TGTGCCATTACCGGGACAGGGGACACCGGGGAGCTGTTTTTT.

The CDR3, as DNA: TGTGCCAGCAGCCTGGGGACTAGCGGGGGGGCTAGCACAGATACGCAGTATTTT. Its protein product is CASSLGTSGGASTDTQYF. The chain carries TRBV9 and TRBJ2-3; TRBD2 agrees at 16 bases. This CDR3 contains 18 residues. CDR1 is SGDLS, CDR2 YYNGEE, per germline. V was pared by 4 bases and J by 0 bases, with 5 bases of the junction left unmatched.

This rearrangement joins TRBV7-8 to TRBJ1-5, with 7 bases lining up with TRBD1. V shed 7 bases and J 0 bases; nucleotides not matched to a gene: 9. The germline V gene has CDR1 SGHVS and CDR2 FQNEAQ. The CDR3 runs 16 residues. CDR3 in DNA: TGTGCCAGCACCGAGGGGGGACAGTTTAGCAATCAGCCCCAGCATTTT. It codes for CASTEGGQFSNQPQHF.

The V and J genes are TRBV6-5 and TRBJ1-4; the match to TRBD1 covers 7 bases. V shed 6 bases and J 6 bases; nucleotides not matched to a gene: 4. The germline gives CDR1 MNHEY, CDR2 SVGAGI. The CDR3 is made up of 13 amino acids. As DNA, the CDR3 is TGTGCCAGCAGGCGGGACAGTTATGAAAAACTGTTTTTT. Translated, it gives CASRRDSYEKLFF.

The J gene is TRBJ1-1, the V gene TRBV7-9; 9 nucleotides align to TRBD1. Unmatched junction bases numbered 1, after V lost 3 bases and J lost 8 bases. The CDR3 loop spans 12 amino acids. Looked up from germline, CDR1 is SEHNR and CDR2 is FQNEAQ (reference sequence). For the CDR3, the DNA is TGTGCCAGCAGCTTCGACAGGGGGGAAGCTTTCTTT. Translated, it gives CASSFDRGEAFF.

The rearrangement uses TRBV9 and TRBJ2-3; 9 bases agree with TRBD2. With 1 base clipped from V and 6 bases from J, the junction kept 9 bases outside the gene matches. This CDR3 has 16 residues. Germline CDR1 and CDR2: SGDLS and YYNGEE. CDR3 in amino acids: CASSVWSAGGLDTQYF. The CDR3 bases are TGTGCCAGCAGCGTATGGTCAGCGGGGGGCCTGGATACGCAGTATTTT.

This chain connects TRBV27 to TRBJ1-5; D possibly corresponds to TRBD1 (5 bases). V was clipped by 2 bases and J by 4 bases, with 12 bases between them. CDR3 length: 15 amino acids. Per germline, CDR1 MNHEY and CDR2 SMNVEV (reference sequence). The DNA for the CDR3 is TGTGCCAGCAGTTTAACCCCCAGGGAAAATCAGCCCCAGCATTTT. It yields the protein CASSLTPRENQPQHF.

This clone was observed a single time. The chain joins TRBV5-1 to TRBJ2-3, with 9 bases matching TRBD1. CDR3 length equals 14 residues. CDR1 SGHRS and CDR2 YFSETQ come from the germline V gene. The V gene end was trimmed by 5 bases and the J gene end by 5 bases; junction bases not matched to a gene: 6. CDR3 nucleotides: TGCGCCAGCAGACTGGGACAGGGAGGAGATACGCAGTATTTT. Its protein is CASRLGQGGDTQYF. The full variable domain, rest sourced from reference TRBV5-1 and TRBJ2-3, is KAGVTQTPRYLIKTRGQQVTLSCSPISGHRSVSWYQQTPGQGLQFLFEYFSETQRNKGNFPGRFSGRQFSNSRSEMNVSTLELGDSALYLCASRLGQGGDTQYFGPGTRLTVL.

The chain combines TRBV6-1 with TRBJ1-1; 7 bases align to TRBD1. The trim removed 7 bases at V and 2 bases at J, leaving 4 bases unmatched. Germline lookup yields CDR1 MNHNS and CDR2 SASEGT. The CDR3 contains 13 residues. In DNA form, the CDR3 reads TGTGCCAGCAATTGGGACAGAAACACTGAAGCTTTCTTT. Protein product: CASNWDRNTEAFF.

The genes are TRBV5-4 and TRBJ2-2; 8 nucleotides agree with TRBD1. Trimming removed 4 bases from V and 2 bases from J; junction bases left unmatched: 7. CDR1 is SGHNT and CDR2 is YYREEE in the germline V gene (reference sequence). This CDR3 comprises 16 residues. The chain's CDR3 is CASSPRDRLNTGELFF. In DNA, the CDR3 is TGTGCCAGCAGCCCTCGGGACAGGCTCAACACCGGGGAGCTGTTTTTT.

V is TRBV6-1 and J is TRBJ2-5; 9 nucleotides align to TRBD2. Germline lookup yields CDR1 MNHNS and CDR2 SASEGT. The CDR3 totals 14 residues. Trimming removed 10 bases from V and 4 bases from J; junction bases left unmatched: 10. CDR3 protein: CAILLAGRRETQYF. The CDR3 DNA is TGTGCCATCCTGCTAGCGGGGAGGCGAGAGACCCAGTACTTC.

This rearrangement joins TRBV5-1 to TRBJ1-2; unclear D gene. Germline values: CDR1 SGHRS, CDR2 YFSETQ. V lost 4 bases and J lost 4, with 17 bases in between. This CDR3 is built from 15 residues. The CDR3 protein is CASSPDGKGFYGYTF. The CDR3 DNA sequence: TGCGCCAGCAGCCCGGACGGGAAAGGCTTCTATGGCTACACCTTC. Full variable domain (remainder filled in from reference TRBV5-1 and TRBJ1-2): KAGVTQTPRYLIKTRGQQVTLSCSPISGHRSVSWYQQTPGQGLQFLFEYFSETQRNKGNFPGRFSGRQFSNSRSEMNVSTLELGDSALYLCASSPDGKGFYGYTFGSGTRLTVV.

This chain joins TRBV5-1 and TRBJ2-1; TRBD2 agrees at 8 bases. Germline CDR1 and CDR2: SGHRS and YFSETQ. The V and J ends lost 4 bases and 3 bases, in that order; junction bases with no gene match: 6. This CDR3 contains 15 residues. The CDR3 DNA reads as TGCGCCAGCAGCCCCGGCGGGGGGAACTACAATGAGCAGTTCTTC. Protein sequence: CASSPGGGNYNEQFF.

The CDR3 DNA follows: TGTGCCAGCGGCCCCTACAGCCTGAGCTCCTACAATGAGCAGTTCTTC. Amino acids: CASGPYSLSSYNEQFF. This chain uses TRBV7-9 with TRBJ2-1; unclear D gene. Germline assignment: CDR1 SEHNR and CDR2 FQNEAQ (reference sequence). With 8 bases removed from V and 0 bases from J, the gap between germline ends came to 17 bases. This CDR3 has 16 amino acids.